The clone carrying this T cell receptor (beta chain) was counted a single time. The ends lost 5 bases at V and 0 bases at J; junction bases unmatched: 12. The CDR3 runs 17 residues. Looked up from germline, CDR1 is SGHAT and CDR2 is FQNNGV. The data derive from a study of shared clonotypes between healthy human individuals. Per the original data handling: Filtering differed, since immunoSEQ gave only junction sequences and no quality scores. The repertoire was sequenced with immunoSEQ multiplex PCR; TCRdb's copy has only in-frame clones and lacks some. That table gives V, J and clone size, and the DNA gave D and trimming. The data show around 600,000 clones, less than 98% seen once.

Input material: naive CD4+ T cells sorted from blood. Subset here: CD45RA+ positively selected. This sequence joins TRBV11-2 and TRBJ2-7; 8 nucleotides align to TRBD1. This TCR was sampled from a woman aged 25-40 years in good health. The CDR3 is CASSPRIWTGSSYEQYF. Here the CDR3 DNA reads TGTGCCAGCAGCCCCCGTATTTGGACAGGGAGCTCCTACGAGCAGTACTTC.